These 12 T cell receptor beta chains share one sample of origin, sequenced in a study of identifying expanded T cells in peripheral blood. Libraries were prepared by immunoSEQ multiplex PCR; TCRdb keeps only in-frame clonotypes and omits some of them. The data show about 83,000 clones, about 88% seen once. The sample comprised blood. The receptors were sampled from a person aged 18 to 69 in good health.

This sequence joins TRBV19 and TRBJ2-7; D gene unclear. CDR3 length: 12 amino acids. Germline CDR1 is LNHDA and CDR2 is SQIVND (reference sequence). V was shortened by 1 base and J by 10 bases, with 11 bases between the two germline ends. CDR3 in DNA: TGTGCCAGTAGTATAGGAGCAGACCGACAGTACTTC. This codes for CASSIGADRQYF. Filled out from reference TRBV19 and TRBJ2-7, the complete variable domain reads DGGITQSPKYLFRKEGQNVTLSCEQNLNHDAMYWYRQDPGQGLRLIYYSQIVNDFQKGDIAEGYSVSREKKESFPLTVTSAQKNPTAFYLCASSIGADRQYFGPGTRLTVT.

This chain uses TRBV28 with TRBJ1-1; TRBD1 might be the D (6 bases). This CDR3 has 14 residues. In germline, CDR1 is MDHEN, CDR2 SYDVKM. The ends were cut back, 2 bases at V and 12 bases at J, with 19 bases in the middle. DNA of the CDR3: TGTGCCAGCAGTTTAGGCGCGGAGGGGGGTTGGACTTTCTTT. Translated, it gives CASSLGAEGGWTFF.

The chain combines TRBV25-1 with TRBJ1-1; D perhaps matches TRBD1 (6 bases). The CDR3 spans 17 residues. In germline, CDR1 is MGHDK, CDR2 SYGVNS. V dropped 3 bases and J dropped 0 bases, with 17 bases sitting between them. The CDR3 DNA sequence: TGTGCCAGCAGTGATCTGTTGGGGGGGCAGTTGAACACTGAAGCTTTCTTT. Protein sequence: CASSDLLGGQLNTEAFF. Full variable domain (missing parts from reference TRBV25-1 and TRBJ1-1): EADIYQTPRYLVIGTGKKITLECSQTMGHDKMYWYQQDPGMELHLIHYSYGVNSTEKGDLSSESTVSRIRTEHFPLTLESARPSHTSQYLCASSDLLGGQLNTEAFFGQGTRLTVV.

J is TRBJ2-5 and V is TRBV25-1; a weak D match, TRBD2 (5 bases). Between the trimmed V and J ends, which lost 4 bases and 5 bases, there was a span of 8 bases. This CDR3 has 12 amino acids. Per the germline V gene, CDR1 is MGHDK and CDR2 is SYGVNS. The CDR3 here is CASSVWEETQYF. The CDR3 DNA sequence: TGTGCCAGCAGTGTTTGGGAGGAGACCCAGTACTTC.

This chain uses TRBV4-2 with TRBJ2-3; TRBD2 matches at 7 bases. The germline V gene has CDR1 LGHNA and CDR2 YNFKEQ. The CDR3 totals 15 residues. V trimming: 0 bases; J trimming: 5 bases; junction bases outside the gene matches: 5. CDR3 coding DNA: TGTGCCAGCAGCCAAGACGGGGTAGCGGGAGATACGCAGTATTTT. It codes for CASSQDGVAGDTQYF.

The genes are TRBV2 and TRBJ2-5; D gene uncertain. This CDR3 has 12 residues. V was shortened by 8 bases and J by 2 bases, with 9 bases between the two germline ends. CDR1 is SNHLY and CDR2 is FYNNEI in the germline V gene. Written as DNA, the CDR3 is TGTGCCAGCGAGGAAGTGCAAGAGACCCAGTACTTC. This encodes CASEEVQETQYF. The entire variable domain, with the rest obtained from reference TRBV2 and TRBJ2-5, is as follows: EPEVTQTPSHQVTQMGQEVILRCVPISNHLYFYWYRQILGQKVEFLVSFYNNEISEKSEIFDDQFSVERPDGSNFTLKIRSTKLEDSAMYFCASEEVQETQYFGPGTRLLVL.

This rearrangement joins TRBV10-3 to TRBJ1-5; no clear D gene. CDR1 and CDR2 from the germline V gene are ENHRY and SYGVKD. Trimming took 0 bases from V and 6 from J, leaving 3 bases between them. This CDR3 has 12 residues. The CDR3: CAISESFQPQHF. The CDR3 nucleotides read TGTGCCATCAGTGAGTCGTTTCAGCCCCAGCATTTT.

Of note for this clone: At the DNA level, this CDR3 is encoded by other sequences in the same sample as well. The chain is built from TRBV5-1 and TRBJ2-7; D is uncertain. V lost 1 base, J lost 1 base, and 9 bases lay in between. The CDR3 is 14 amino acids. The germline gives CDR1 SGHRS, CDR2 YFSETQ. CDR3 DNA sequence: TGCGCCAGCAGCTTGCAGGCAGGATCCTACGAGCAGTACTTC. It specifies CASSLQAGSYEQYF.

This clone was picked up one time. The rearrangement joins TRBV18 to TRBJ2-1; 8 bases match TRBD1. Losses at the gene ends were 2 bases for V and 10 bases for J; bases not matched to a gene: 7. This CDR3 has 14 residues. Germline values: CDR1 KGHSH, CDR2 LQKENI. DNA for the CDR3: TGTGCCAGCTCACCAGGGACAGGCACCAGGGAGCAGTTCTTC. Amino acids: CASSPGTGTREQFF.

This chain uses TRBV4-3 with TRBJ2-7; 9 bases fit TRBD2. J was trimmed by 6 bases and V by 3 bases; bases with no gene match: 12. This CDR3 region has 16 residues. Germline CDR1 is LGHNA and CDR2 is YSLEER. The chain's CDR3 is CASSQASGRLRTEQYF. The CDR3 DNA is TGCGCCAGCAGCCAGGCCAGCGGGAGGCTCCGAACCGAGCAGTACTTC.

The chain couples TRBV11-1 to TRBJ2-3, with D tentatively TRBD1 or TRBD2 (5 bases each). From germline, CDR1 is SGHAT and CDR2 FQDESV (reference sequence). Trimming stripped 5 bases from V and 5 bases from J, with 20 bases between. This CDR3 has 16 amino acids. CDR3 in DNA: TGTGCCAGCAGCCGAGGGGTTCAGTCCTCGGGAGATACGCAGTATTTT. This sequence encodes CASSRGVQSSGDTQYF.

The sample holds a few counts of this clone. The V call is TRBV5-1, the J call TRBJ1-6; D might be TRBD1 (5 bases). Germline lookup yields CDR1 SGHRS and CDR2 YFSETQ. The CDR3 runs to 13 residues. Trimming took 0 bases from V and 14 from J, leaving 12 bases between them. The chain's CDR3 is CASSLEGSEALHF. The CDR3 DNA sequence: TGCGCCAGCAGCTTGGAGGGGTCCGAAGCCCTCCACTTT.